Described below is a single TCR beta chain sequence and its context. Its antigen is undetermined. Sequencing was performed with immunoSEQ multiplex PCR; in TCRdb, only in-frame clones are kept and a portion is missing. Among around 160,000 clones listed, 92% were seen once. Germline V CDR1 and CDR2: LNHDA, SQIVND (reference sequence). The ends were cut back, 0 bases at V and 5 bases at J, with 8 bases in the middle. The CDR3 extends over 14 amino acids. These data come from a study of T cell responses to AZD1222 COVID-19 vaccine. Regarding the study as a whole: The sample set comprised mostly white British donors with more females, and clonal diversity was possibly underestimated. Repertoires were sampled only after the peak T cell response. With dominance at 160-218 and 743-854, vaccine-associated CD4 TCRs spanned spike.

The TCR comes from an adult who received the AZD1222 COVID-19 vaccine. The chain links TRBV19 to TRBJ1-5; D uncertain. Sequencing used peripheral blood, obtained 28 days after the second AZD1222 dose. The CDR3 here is CASSIDGGYQPQHF. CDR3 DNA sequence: TGTGCCAGTAGTATAGATGGAGGTTATCAGCCCCAGCATTTT.